What follows is one T cell receptor beta chain and its context. Its specificity is not known. V was pared by 2 bases and J by 4 bases, with 4 bases of the junction left unmatched. The CDR3 totals 14 residues. The germline V gene has CDR1 LGHNA and CDR2 YNFKEQ. This specimen belongs to a study of shared clonotypes between healthy human individuals. Notes on the study in general: Generation probability values for non-shared clonotypes were lower than those for clonotypes shared by all four donors.

The donors were all Caucasian adults (living in Nashville, Tennessee). Each subset's genomic DNA was split evenly across several immunoSEQ plates. Original processing methods: Junction-only immunoSEQ data arrived without quality scores, meaning filtering differed. The data were produced by immunoSEQ multiplex PCR, yet TCRdb's version contains in-frame clones alone and is incomplete. The DNA gave D and trimming, while V, J and clone size come from that table. The repertoire holds hundreds of thousands of clones, approximately 97% seen once, with around 0.3% in the top ten. Material: memory CD8+ T cells sorted from blood. Subset in this sample: CD45RO+ cells pooled with CCR7-negative TemRA cells. The clonotype was recovered from a man aged 30 to 45 in good health. The chain carries TRBV4-2 and TRBJ2-7; 8 bases fit TRBD1. DNA of the CDR3: TGTGCCAGCAGCCAATGGGGACAGGTTTACGAGCAGTACTTC. This codes for CASSQWGQVYEQYF.